Presented here are 18 T cell receptor beta chains from one specimen sequenced in a study of Graves' ophthalmopathy and Graves' hyperthyroidism. RNA transcripts were the template, and TCR beta CDR3 regions were amplified from them. HTBI-primed RT-PCR formed the first round, and a multiplex PCR formed the second. Using its own MiXCR run on the multiplex PCR reads, TCRdb lists one record per CDR3 protein. The sample includes hundreds of thousands of distinct CDR3 sequences, 20% to 25% of them seen just once. The material sequenced was peripheral blood. These receptors came from a woman younger than 35 with stable Graves' hyperthyroidism.

Ten or more counts support this clonotype. The V and J genes are TRBV6-1 and TRBJ1-1; 11 bases align to TRBD1. The V gene end was trimmed by 5 bases and the J gene end by 6 bases; junction bases not matched to a gene: 8. From germline, CDR1 is MNHNS and CDR2 SASEGT. The CDR3 is 15 amino acids. CDR3: CASSRPDRGPAEAFF. CDR3 DNA sequence: TGTGCCAGCAGTAGACCGGACAGGGGGCCCGCTGAAGCTTTCTTT.

CDR3 nucleotides: TGTGCCAGCAGTTACTCGCAGGGCGGCTACGAGCAGTACTTC. Translating it yields CASSYSQGGYEQYF. V and J are TRBV12-3 or TRBV12-4 and TRBJ2-7, with D possibly matching TRBD1 (5 bases). V dropped 4 bases and J dropped 3 bases, with 13 bases sitting between them. The CDR3 is 14 amino acids.

This clonotype was seen ten or more times. The chain combines TRBV3-1 with TRBJ2-3, with 7 bases that match TRBD2. Germline V gives CDR1 LGHDT, CDR2 YNNKEL (reference sequence). The CDR3 sequence is 15 residues long. The junction had 2 bases not matched to a gene; V was cut back by 0 bases and J by 2 bases. For the CDR3, the DNA is TGTGCCAGCAGCCAAGAGGCGGGGGTCACAGATACGCAGTATTTT. The encoded protein is CASSQEAGVTDTQYF.

This clonotype was picked up many times. The rearrangement links TRBV20-1 to TRBJ2-2, with 8 nucleotides matching TRBD1. This CDR3 comprises 13 residues. V lost 6 bases to trimming and J lost 1 base; unmatched junction nucleotides: 1. CDR1 is DFQATT, CDR2 SNEGSKA, per germline (reference sequence). For the CDR3, the DNA is TGCAGTGCCGGACAGGGGAACACCGGGGAGCTGTTTTTT. Residues: CSAGQGNTGELFF.

This clonotype was seen repeatedly, ten times or more. The CDR3 nucleotides are TGTGCCTGGAGTAGGGACGGTGGCTCCTACGAGCAGTACTTC. Residues: CAWSRDGGSYEQYF. The chain employs TRBV30 and TRBJ2-7, with D tentatively TRBD1 or TRBD2 (5 bases each). This CDR3 contains 14 residues. Trimming took off 2 bases at V and 0 bases at J, with 11 bases between the two ends. Germline values: CDR1 GTSNPN, CDR2 SVGIG (reference sequence).

This clonotype has only a few counts. The chain carries TRBV7-2 and TRBJ2-7, with TRBD2 matching 7 bases. J was trimmed by 4 bases and V by 5 bases; bases with no gene match: 11. The CDR3 spans 15 residues. From germline, CDR1 is SGHTA and CDR2 FQGNSA. The CDR3 spells CASSPTGGSVYEQYF. The CDR3 coding sequence is TGTGCCAGCAGCCCCACGGGCGGGAGTGTTTACGAGCAGTACTTC.

The CDR3 bases are TGTGCCAGCAGGACTGACAGGGGGCTTGCTGAAGCTTTCTTT. Translation gives CASRTDRGLAEAFF. The V call is TRBV6-1, the J call TRBJ1-1; 10 bases are shared with TRBD1. The germline gives CDR1 MNHNS, CDR2 SASEGT. V dropped 6 bases and J dropped 6; count of bases not matched to a gene: 7. This CDR3 spans 14 amino acids.

This sequence joins TRBV11-2 and TRBJ2-2; 13 positions agree with TRBD2. J was trimmed by 2 bases and V by 5 bases; bases with no gene match: 5. Germline V gene data show CDR1 as SGHAT and CDR2 as FQNNGV. CDR3 length equals 17 residues. Here the CDR3 reads CASSGRTSGRNTGELFF. The CDR3 DNA reads as TGTGCCAGCAGCGGCCGGACTAGCGGGAGAAACACCGGGGAGCTGTTTTTT.

In this sample, this clonotype turned up many times. The J gene is TRBJ2-4, the V gene TRBV20-1; D uncertain. This CDR3 contains 16 residues. The germline V and J ends were trimmed by 6 bases and 1 base, with 19 bases remaining between them. CDR1 is DFQATT and CDR2 is SNEGSKA in the germline V gene (reference sequence). The CDR3 coding sequence is TGCAGTGCCCCCGCATTGGACGTATGGGCCAAAAACATTCAGTACTTC. Translating it yields CSAPALDVWAKNIQYF.

This chain connects TRBV7-2 to TRBJ1-1; TRBD1 might be the D (5 bases). The CDR3 runs to 14 residues. V lost 5 bases, J lost 1 base, and 11 bases lay in between. Germline CDR1 SGHTA, CDR2 FQGNSA. CDR3 protein: CASSPGYRNTEAFF. CDR3 nucleotide sequence: TGTGCCAGCAGCCCAGGGTACAGGAACACTGAAGCTTTCTTT.

This clonotype occurred many times. The V gene is TRBV6-1, the J gene TRBJ2-5; TRBD1 or TRBD2 may be the D gene (6 bases each). Germline CDR1 reads MNHNS; CDR2 reads SASEGT. CDR3 length equals 15 residues. The ends were cut back, 6 bases at V and 1 base at J, with 15 bases in the middle. This CDR3 is CASRPFRGPQETQYF. CDR3 bases: TGTGCCAGCAGGCCCTTTCGGGGGCCCCAAGAGACCCAGTACTTC.

This clonotype was recorded at least ten times. The chain links TRBV12-3 or TRBV12-4 to TRBJ2-7, with TRBD1 as a possible D gene (5 bases). With 1 base removed from V and 12 bases from J, the gap between germline ends came to 13 bases. The CDR3 consists of 12 residues. The DNA for the CDR3 is TGTGCCAGCAGTTTAGAGGCAGGGAAAGCGTACTTC. This gives the protein CASSLEAGKAYF.

This clonotype came up many times. The rearrangement uses TRBV11-2 and TRBJ1-1; 8 nucleotides match TRBD1. The V gene's germline CDR1 is SGHAT and CDR2 FQNNGV. The CDR3 covers 16 residues. Losses at the gene ends were 6 bases for V and 4 bases for J; bases not matched to a gene: 13. The DNA of the CDR3 is TGTGCCAGCAGTCGACTCCTAGGACAGGGCGGCACTGAAGCTTTCTTT. The encoded protein is CASSRLLGQGGTEAFF.

The chain carries TRBV19 and TRBJ1-1; no reliable D call. This CDR3 contains 13 residues. Germline V CDR1 and CDR2: LNHDA, SQIVND (reference sequence). Trimming removed 5 bases at V and 8 bases at J, with 15 bases between. The CDR3 sequence: CASSSDFWTEAFF. The CDR3 nucleotides read TGTGCCAGTAGTTCGGACTTCTGGACCGAAGCTTTCTTT.

This clonotype showed up just a few times. The DNA for the CDR3 is TGTGCCAGTAGTCCTACCAGGGGAGGGGCCAACGTCCTGACTTTC. Its translation: CASSPTRGGANVLTF. This chain links TRBV19 with TRBJ2-6, with a possible D match to TRBD1 (6 bases). Germline CDR1 LNHDA, CDR2 SQIVND (reference sequence). This CDR3 is 15 amino acids long. V lost 5 bases, J lost 4 bases, and 12 bases lay in between.

This clonotype was seen a handful of times. The rearrangement uses TRBV13 and TRBJ2-7, with TRBD1 identical over 8 bases. The CDR3 is made up of 15 amino acids. With V trimmed by 3 bases and J by 4 bases, 8 bases remained unmatched. Per the germline V gene, CDR1 is PRHDT and CDR2 is FYEKMQ (reference sequence). The CDR3 loop reads CASSFNRGTSYEQYF. DNA for the CDR3: TGTGCCAGCAGCTTTAACAGGGGGACCTCATACGAGCAGTACTTC.

The chain links TRBV10-2 to TRBJ1-2; tentative D call: TRBD1 (6 bases). The CDR3 length is 14 residues. V was pared by 4 bases and J by 3 bases, with 12 bases between. Germline assignment: CDR1 WSHSY and CDR2 SAAADI. For the CDR3, the DNA is TGCGCCAGCAGTGCCGAGGGGGGGCACTATGGCTACACCTTC. Residues: CASSAEGGHYGYTF.

In its sample, this clonotype was seen many times. The chain recombines TRBV6-1 with TRBJ2-3; 10 bases align to TRBD2. CDR3 length: 17 residues. V lost 4 bases and J lost 5; bases outside the gene matches: 12. Per germline, CDR1 MNHNS and CDR2 SASEGT. Here the CDR3 reads CASSGRTSGKWGDTQYF. CDR3 bases: TGTGCCAGCAGTGGCCGGACTAGCGGAAAGTGGGGAGATACGCAGTATTTT.